Here is one TCR beta chain with its context. Antigen: not known. Clones were sequenced by immunoSEQ multiplex PCR, and TCRdb holds only the in-frame ones, with some missing. The table lists some 45,000 clones, roughly 88% of them singletons, with approximately 37% in the top ten. These data belong to a study of T cell responses to AZD1222 COVID-19 vaccine. The study's findings and limits: Repertoire sampling happened only post peak T cell response.

The sequenced sample was peripheral blood, obtained 28 days after the second AZD1222 dose. The TCR comes from an adult who received the AZD1222 COVID-19 vaccine.

In DNA, the CDR3 is TGCGCCAGCAGCTTGATAGGGGTTTCTTATAACGAGCAGTACTTC. Translated: CASSLIGVSYNEQYF. The rearrangement uses TRBV5-1 and TRBJ2-7; a weak D match, TRBD1 (5 bases). From germline, CDR1 is SGHRS and CDR2 YFSETQ. This CDR3 is built from 15 residues. V lost 1 base and J 5 bases, leaving 16 bases between the germline ends.